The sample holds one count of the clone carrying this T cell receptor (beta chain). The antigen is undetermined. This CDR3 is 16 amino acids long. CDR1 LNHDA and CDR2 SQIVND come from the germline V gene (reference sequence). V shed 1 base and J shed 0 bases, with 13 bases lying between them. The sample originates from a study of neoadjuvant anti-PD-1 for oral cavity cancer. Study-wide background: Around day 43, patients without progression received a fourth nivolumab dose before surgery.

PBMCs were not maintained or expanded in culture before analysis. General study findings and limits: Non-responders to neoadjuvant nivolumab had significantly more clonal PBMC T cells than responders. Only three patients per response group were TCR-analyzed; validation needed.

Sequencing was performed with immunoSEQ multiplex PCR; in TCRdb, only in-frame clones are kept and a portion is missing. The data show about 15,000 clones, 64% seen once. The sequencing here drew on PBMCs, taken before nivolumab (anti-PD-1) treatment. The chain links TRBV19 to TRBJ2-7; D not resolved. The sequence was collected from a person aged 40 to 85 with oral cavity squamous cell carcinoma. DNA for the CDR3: TGTGCCAGTAGTATAGGGTGGCCAGGCGACTCCTACGAGCAGTACTTC. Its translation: CASSIGWPGDSYEQYF.